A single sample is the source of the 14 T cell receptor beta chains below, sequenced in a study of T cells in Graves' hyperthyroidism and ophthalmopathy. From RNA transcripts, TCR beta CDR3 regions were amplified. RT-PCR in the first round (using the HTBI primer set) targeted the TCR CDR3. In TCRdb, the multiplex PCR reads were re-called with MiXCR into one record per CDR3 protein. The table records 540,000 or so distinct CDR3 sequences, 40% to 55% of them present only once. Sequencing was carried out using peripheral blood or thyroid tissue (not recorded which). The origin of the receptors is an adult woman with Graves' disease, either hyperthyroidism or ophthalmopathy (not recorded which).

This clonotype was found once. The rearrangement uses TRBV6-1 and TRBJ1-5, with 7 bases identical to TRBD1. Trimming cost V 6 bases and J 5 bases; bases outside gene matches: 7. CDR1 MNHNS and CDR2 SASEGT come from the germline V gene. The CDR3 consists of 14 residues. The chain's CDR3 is CASRLTGDYQPQHF. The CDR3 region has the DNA TGTGCCAGCAGGCTTACAGGGGACTATCAGCCCCAGCATTTT.

The CDR3 DNA reads as TGTGCCATCAGTGGGGAACCAAGGGCACAAGAGACCCAGTACTTC. Amino acids: CAISGEPRAQETQYF. The chain employs TRBV10-3 and TRBJ2-5; D remains ambiguous. The CDR3 extends over 15 amino acids. The V gene's germline CDR1 is ENHRY and CDR2 SYGVKD. Trimming removed 4 bases from V and 2 bases from J, with 14 bases in between.

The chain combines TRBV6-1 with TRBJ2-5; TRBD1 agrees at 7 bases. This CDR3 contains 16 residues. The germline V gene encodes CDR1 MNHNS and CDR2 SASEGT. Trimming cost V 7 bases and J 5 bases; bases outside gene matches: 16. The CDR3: CASKSRPQGMMETQYF. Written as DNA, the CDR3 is TGTGCCAGCAAGTCCCGGCCACAGGGGATGATGGAGACCCAGTACTTC.

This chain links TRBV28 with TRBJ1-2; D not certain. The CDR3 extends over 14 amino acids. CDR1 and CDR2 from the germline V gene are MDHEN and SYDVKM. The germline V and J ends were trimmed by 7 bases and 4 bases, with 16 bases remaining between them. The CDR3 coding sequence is TGTGCCAGCACCCCCCGGGGAAGGACCTATGGCTACACCTTC. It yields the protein CASTPRGRTYGYTF.

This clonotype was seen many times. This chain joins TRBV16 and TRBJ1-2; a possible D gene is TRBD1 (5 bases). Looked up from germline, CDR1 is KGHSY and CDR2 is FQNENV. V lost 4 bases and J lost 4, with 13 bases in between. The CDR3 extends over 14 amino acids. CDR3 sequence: CASSLRGYGYGYTF. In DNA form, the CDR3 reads TGTGCCAGCAGCCTAAGGGGCTACGGCTATGGCTACACCTTC.

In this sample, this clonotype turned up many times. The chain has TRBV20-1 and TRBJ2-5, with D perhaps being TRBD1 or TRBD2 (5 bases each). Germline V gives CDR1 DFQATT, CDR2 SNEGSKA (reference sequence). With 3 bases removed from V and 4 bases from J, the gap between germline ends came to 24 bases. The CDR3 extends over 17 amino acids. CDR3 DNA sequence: TGCAGTGCTAGGGGGGTGGAAGGACGGGACGCCCGAGAGACCCAGTACTTC. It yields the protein CSARGVEGRDARETQYF.

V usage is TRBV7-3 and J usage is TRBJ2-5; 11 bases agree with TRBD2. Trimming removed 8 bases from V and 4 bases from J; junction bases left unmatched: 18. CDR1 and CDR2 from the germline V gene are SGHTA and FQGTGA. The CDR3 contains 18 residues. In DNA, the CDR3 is TGTGCCAGCTCACGGGGGCTAGCAGTTGGACTAGCGGGAGAGACCCAGTACTTC. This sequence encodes CASSRGLAVGLAGETQYF.

The CDR3 sequence is CSVVEGNTEAFF. The CDR3 DNA is TGCAGCGTTGTCGAGGGGAACACTGAAGCTTTCTTT. The chain employs TRBV29-1 and TRBJ1-1; no clear D. Germline V lookup: CDR1 SQVTM, CDR2 ANQGSEA. The CDR3 runs to 12 residues. V lost 4 bases and J 1 base, leaving 7 bases between the germline ends.

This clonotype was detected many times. CDR3 sequence reads: CASTRTVNYGYTF. CDR3 coding DNA: TGTGCCAGCACCCGGACGGTAAACTATGGCTACACCTTC. This sequence joins TRBV12-3 or TRBV12-4 and TRBJ1-2; D is undetermined. V lost 7 bases and J 2 bases, leaving 11 bases between the germline ends. This CDR3 has 13 residues.

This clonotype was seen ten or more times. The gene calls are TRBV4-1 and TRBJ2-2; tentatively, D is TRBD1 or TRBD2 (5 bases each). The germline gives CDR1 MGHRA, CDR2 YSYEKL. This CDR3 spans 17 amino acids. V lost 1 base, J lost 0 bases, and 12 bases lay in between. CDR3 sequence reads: CASSQGRGSANTGELFF. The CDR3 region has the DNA TGCGCCAGCAGCCAAGGACGGGGCAGCGCGAACACCGGGGAGCTGTTTTTT.

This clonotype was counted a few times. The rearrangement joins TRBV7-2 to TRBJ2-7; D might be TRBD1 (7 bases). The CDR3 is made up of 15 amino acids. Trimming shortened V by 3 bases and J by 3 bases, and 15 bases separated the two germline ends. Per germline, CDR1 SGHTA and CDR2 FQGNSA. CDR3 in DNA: TGTGCCAGCAGCTTCGGATCAGGGGGGTTCTACGAGCAGTACTTC. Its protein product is CASSFGSGGFYEQYF.

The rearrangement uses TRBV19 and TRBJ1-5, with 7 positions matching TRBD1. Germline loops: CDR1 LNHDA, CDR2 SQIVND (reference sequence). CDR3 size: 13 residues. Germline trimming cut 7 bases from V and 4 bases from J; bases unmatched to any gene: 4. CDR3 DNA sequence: TGTGCCAGTATCCCGGGACAGAATCAGCCCCAGCATTTT. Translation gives CASIPGQNQPQHF.

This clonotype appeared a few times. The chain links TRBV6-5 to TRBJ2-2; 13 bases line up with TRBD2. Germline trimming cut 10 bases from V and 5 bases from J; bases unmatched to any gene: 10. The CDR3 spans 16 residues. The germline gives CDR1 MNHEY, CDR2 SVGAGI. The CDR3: CATRGLAGVRTGELFF. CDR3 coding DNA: TGTGCCACCCGTGGACTAGCGGGAGTAAGGACCGGGGAGCTGTTTTTT.

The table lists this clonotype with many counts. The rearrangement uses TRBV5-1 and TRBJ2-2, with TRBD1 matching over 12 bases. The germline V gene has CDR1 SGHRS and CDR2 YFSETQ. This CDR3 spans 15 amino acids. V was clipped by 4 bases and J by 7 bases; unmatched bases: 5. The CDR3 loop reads CASSTGQGAVGELFF. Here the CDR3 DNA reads TGCGCCAGCAGCACGGGACAGGGGGCCGTCGGGGAGCTGTTTTTT.